This entry describes one TCR beta chain. Its antigen is currently unknown. TCRdb derives one entry per CDR3 protein from the 5' RACE reads, leaving out DNA. This sample's table has approximately 390,000 distinct CDR3 sequences. The record originates from a study of monozygotic twins with inflammatory bowel disease. This CDR3 spans 15 amino acids. Study results and caveats: Resolution of different T cell subtypes was not achieved. By inverse Simpson index, TCRbeta diversity was lower in IBD patients than in healthy co-twins.

Sequenced material: blood. V is TRBV12-3 or TRBV12-4 and J is TRBJ2-2; checking the TCRdb D call of TRBD1 is not possible without DNA. This TCR was sampled from a human donor with ulcerative colitis or Crohn's disease, or a healthy co-twin of an affected twin (not recorded which). This chain's CDR3 is CASGDQGAVTGELFF.